The T cell receptor beta chain under discussion was sequenced for a study of CD8 T cells in Susac syndrome. V was shortened by 5 bases and J by 5 bases, with 15 bases between the two germline ends. Per the germline V gene, CDR1 is MNHEY and CDR2 is SMNVEV (reference sequence). The length of the CDR3 is 14 residues. In blood CD8+ and CD4+ T cells, TCR beta underwent sequencing. Healthy donors formed controls matched for age and sex. TEMRA cells underwent FACS enrichment and CD8+ and CD4+ T cells underwent negative isolation. An input of 0.5 to 1 ug of RNA was subjected to reverse transcription using random hexamers. Coverage of TCR beta CDR3 amplification by immunoSEQ multiplex PCR extended to 54 Vbeta and 13 Jbeta. MiXCR, applied by TCRdb to the immunoSEQ multiplex PCR reads, yields one record per CDR3 protein. The sample shows some 190,000 distinct CDR3 sequences, roughly 92% of them seen only once.

The origin of this receptor is a human donor in good health. This sequence joins TRBV27 and TRBJ2-5; D not resolved. The sequenced sample was CD4+ T cells from PBMCs. CDR3 in DNA: TGTGCCAGCAGTCCCCGAAGGGCCAGGGAGACCCAGTACTTC. Protein sequence: CASSPRRARETQYF.